A single sample is the source of the 10 T cell receptor beta chains below, sequenced in a study of cytomegalovirus exposure and HLA in healthy donors. The PCR ran on 60 Vbeta and 13 Jbeta primers. TCRdb keeps only in-frame clones here, not all; method: immunoSEQ multiplex PCR. The sample shows 60,000 to 85,000 clones, 84% of them seen only once. Sequencing used PBMCs. The receptors shown here come from a man in his 70s in good health and CMV-seropositive.

This chain connects TRBV7-2 to TRBJ1-2; 8 positions match TRBD1. Germline assignment: CDR1 SGHTA and CDR2 FQGNSA. The CDR3 has 18 amino acids. V was pared by 3 bases and J by 7 bases, with 19 bases of the junction left unmatched. The chain's CDR3 is CASSFRGAIPGQGGGYTF. The CDR3 DNA is TGTGCCAGCAGCTTTAGAGGGGCTATACCCGGACAGGGCGGTGGCTACACCTTC.

In this sample, this clone turned up a few times. The chain uses TRBV30 and TRBJ2-7; D ambiguous. Deletions cut 0 bases from V and 6 bases from J, with 15 bases between. Germline V CDR1 and CDR2: GTSNPN, SVGIG (reference sequence). The CDR3 totals 14 residues. CDR3 in amino acids: CAWSVYRVRIEQYF. DNA of the CDR3: TGTGCCTGGAGTGTATACAGAGTACGCATCGAGCAGTACTTC.

CDR3 protein: CSATGTENEKLFF. CDR3 DNA: TGCAGCGCCACCGGGACAGAGAATGAAAAACTGTTTTTT. The chain is built from TRBV29-1 and TRBJ1-4; 7 bases are a match to TRBD1. The germline V gene has CDR1 SQVTM and CDR2 ANQGSEA. This CDR3 is built from 13 residues. The V segment lost 7 bases and the J segment 5 bases; nucleotides outside the gene matches: 7.

V gene TRBV7-9 combines with J gene TRBJ2-7; the match to TRBD1 covers 8 bases. The germline gives CDR1 SEHNR, CDR2 FQNEAQ (reference sequence). This CDR3 has 15 amino acids. Germline trimming cut 4 bases from V and 0 bases from J; bases unmatched to any gene: 5. CDR3 loop: CASSSGTGSSYEQYF. In DNA form, the CDR3 reads TGTGCCAGCAGCTCCGGGACAGGAAGCTCCTACGAGCAGTACTTC.

This clone was recorded once. The chain carries TRBV11-2 and TRBJ2-1, with 10 nucleotides matching TRBD1. After removal of 3 bases from V and 4 bases from J, the junction contained 3 bases not matched to a gene. The CDR3 runs 15 residues. CDR1 and CDR2 (germline): SGHAT, FQNNGV. CDR3 DNA: TGTGCCAGCAGCTTCGGACAGGGGGGTTACAATGAGCAGTTCTTC. This sequence encodes CASSFGQGGYNEQFF.

The chain couples TRBV7-3 to TRBJ2-7; 12 bases are shared with TRBD1. Germline lookup yields CDR1 SGHTA and CDR2 FQGTGA. The V and J ends lost 5 bases and 2 bases, in that order; junction bases with no gene match: 4. CDR3 length equals 15 residues. In nucleotides, the CDR3 is TGTGCCAGCAGCCCCGGGACAGGGGGCCCCTACGAGCAGTACTTC. Its translation is CASSPGTGGPYEQYF.

The chain employs TRBV5-8 and TRBJ1-6, with 12 bases identical to TRBD1. V was clipped by 0 bases and J by 13 bases; unmatched bases: 5. This CDR3 contains 15 residues. CDR1 and CDR2 from the germline V gene are SGHTS and YDEGEE. CDR3 DNA: TGTGCCAGCAGCTTGGGGGGACAGGGGGCTGTGCCCCTCCACTTT. Amino acid sequence: CASSLGGQGAVPLHF.

Worth noting for this clone: At one end the junction does not follow the germline gene, possibly because of a read error. The chain joins TRBV6-4 to TRBJ1-2; TRBD1 is a possible D gene (6 bases). This CDR3 comprises 14 residues. In germline, CDR1 is MRHNA, CDR2 SNTAGT. The CDR3 region has the DNA TGTGCCAGCAGCCCTCCTCGACAGGCCTATGGCTGCACCTTC. It encodes CASSPPRQAYGCTF.

This chain uses TRBV2 with TRBJ2-5; TRBD2 matches at 7 bases. The CDR3 totals 15 residues. The V segment lost 6 bases and the J segment 2 bases; nucleotides outside the gene matches: 9. Germline lookup yields CDR1 SNHLY and CDR2 FYNNEI. CDR3 sequence (DNA): TGTGCCAGCAGGGGGGGGAGCGGGCTACAAGAGACCCAGTACTTC. Translated, it gives CASRGGSGLQETQYF.

The chain links TRBV4-1 to TRBJ2-1; possibly TRBD2 for D (5 bases). Germline assignment: CDR1 MGHRA and CDR2 YSYEKL. Trimming removed 1 base from V and 3 bases from J, with 10 bases in between. This CDR3 spans 15 amino acids. The chain's CDR3 is CASSQGGSGYNEQFF. The CDR3 nucleotides read TGCGCCAGCAGCCAAGGAGGAAGCGGCTACAATGAGCAGTTCTTC.